This is a list of T cell receptor beta chains from one sample in a study of T cells in Graves' hyperthyroidism and ophthalmopathy. From the multiplex PCR reads, TCRdb called clonotypes with MiXCR, one entry per CDR3 protein. The sample shows around 350,000 distinct CDR3 sequences, 15% to 20% of them seen only once. Sequencing was done on a sample of blood. All receptors derive from a woman in her late teens or twenties with Graves' hyperthyroidism. The CDR3 runs from the conserved cysteine through the conserved F or W. D genes are given only for firm matches. Clone size is shown for a subset of rows, as once, few, many or a class of expanded clone.

j_call clone_size d_call v_call cdr3_nt cdr3_aa
TRBJ1-2 many NA TRBV30 TGTGCCTGGACCCTATCCCTGATAGGGGAGGGTGGCTACACCTTC CAWTLSLIGEGGYTF
TRBJ1-6 once TRBD1 TRBV6-5 TGTGCCAGCAGTTATTTTCGGACAGGAAATTCACCCCTCCACTTT CASSYFRTGNSPLHF
TRBJ1-1 many NA TRBV20-1 TGCAGTGCTAGATTAGTCGTTTTTCTTGACACTGAAGCTTTCTTT CSARLVVFLDTEAFF
TRBJ1-1 NA NA TRBV20-1 TGCAGTGCTAGAGATAATTTTGGGGGCACTGAAGCTTTCTTT CSARDNFGGTEAFF
TRBJ2-7 NA NA TRBV28 TGTGCCAGCAGTTTCGGGACCCCCCTCGAGCAGTACTTC CASSFGTPLEQYF
TRBJ2-2 many NA TRBV7-3 TGTGCCAGCCGGATTAGGGCGGGGTCGAACACCGGGGAGCTGTTTTTT CASRIRAGSNTGELFF
TRBJ1-2 many NA TRBV6-2/TRBV6-3 TGTGCCAGCAGATCCGCGGGGACTAACTATGGCTACACCTTC CASRSAGTNYGYTF
TRBJ2-5 many TRBD2 TRBV20-1 TGCAGTGCTAGAACTGACGGGGGGCAAGAGACCCAGTACTTC CSARTDGGQETQYF
TRBJ1-5 many TRBD1 TRBV2 TGTGCCAGCACGATGGACAGGGGGTCGGGTCAGCCCCAGCATTTT CASTMDRGSGQPQHF
TRBJ2-5 NA TRBD1 TRBV28 TGTGCCAGCAGTTCCGCCGGGACAGGGGGCAGGGAGACCCAGTACTTC CASSSAGTGGRETQYF
TRBJ1-1 few NA TRBV7-6 TGTGCCAGCAGCTTAGCGTTGGTCTGGGGGTCGGGGGCTGAAGCTTTCTTT CASSLALVWGSGAEAFF
TRBJ2-2 NA NA TRBV12-3/TRBV12-4 TGTGCCAGCCAGCAGACTAACACCGGGGAGCTGTTTTTT CASQQTNTGELFF
TRBJ1-1 NA TRBD1 TRBV11-2 TGTGCCAGCAGCGCCAGGGACAGGCCGGAAGCTTTCTTT CASSARDRPEAFF
TRBJ2-7 many TRBD1 TRBV2 TGTGCCAGCAGTAAGGACAGGGGGGGCTACGAGCAGTACTTC CASSKDRGGYEQYF
TRBJ2-7 many NA TRBV2 TGTGCCAGCTGTGAGAACAGGAACTACGAGCAGTACTTC CASCENRNYEQYF